This TCR beta chain is drawn from a study of blood T cells in healthy people across ages. Whole-study context: For every two T cells, template switching captured about one barcoded beta molecule.

Peripheral blood, about 10 milliliters per donor, was collected. Per the germline V gene, CDR1 is SGHDT and CDR2 is YYEEEE. The CDR3 loop spans 13 amino acids. J gave up 9 bases and V 0 bases, and 0 bases lay outside the gene matches. To note about this clonotype: Its cognate antigen is unknown.

General study results and limits: Measured against age, TCR beta diversity per million T cells decreased in a roughly linear manner.

The authors ran a second PCR of roughly 6 to 12 cycles using a sample-barcoded 5' primer and a J-beta primer mix. In TCRdb, the 5' RACE reads were re-called with MiXCR into one record per CDR3 protein. The table includes around 1,000,000 distinct CDR3 sequences, about 25% detected once. This same sample was also part of a study on T cells of mothers and their children. That source adds: A second PCR was performed with the M1S primer. This primer added sample barcodes and 2-4 random nucleotides.

This TCR derives from a girl aged 2-9 years in good health. The sample comprised blood. The chain links TRBV5-6 to TRBJ1-6; 7 positions agree with TRBD1. CDR3 bases: TGTGCCAGCAGCTTGGGACAGGGTTCACCCCTCCACTTT. This translates into CASSLGQGSPLHF.